Listed below are T cell receptor beta chains from one sample, sequenced in a study of T cells in Graves' hyperthyroidism and ophthalmopathy. MiXCR was run by TCRdb on the multiplex PCR reads, yielding one entry per CDR3 protein. In the table there are about 400,000 distinct CDR3 sequences, roughly 14% of which are singletons. The source material was blood. The origin of the receptors is a woman between 18 and 29 years old with Graves' hyperthyroidism that later progressed to Graves' ophthalmopathy. CDR3s include the opening cysteine and the closing phenylalanine or tryptophan. A D gene is named only where the DNA matches it firmly. A clone size is listed for some rows: how often the clone was seen (once, few, many), or a class if it is expanded.

d_call clone_size j_call v_call cdr3_nt cdr3_aa
. . TRBJ1-2 TRBV27 TGTGCCAGCAGTTTCGCGGGGCCCCCTCAAAACTATGGCTACACCTTC CASSFAGPPQNYGYTF
TRBD1 . TRBJ1-1 TRBV2 TGTGCCAGCACCAGGGGGCAGGGCACTGAAGCTTTCTTT CASTRGQGTEAFF
TRBD1 many TRBJ2-3 TRBV28 TGTGCCAGCAGTTTTTTAGGGGACAGTACAGATACGCAGTATTTT CASSFLGDSTDTQYF
. many TRBJ2-3 TRBV28 TGTGCCAGCACCTCACCGATCCGACTAGTCGGCACAGATACGCAGTATTTT CASTSPIRLVGTDTQYF
. many TRBJ1-1 TRBV5-5 TGTGCCAGCAGCCAAGGGGACACTGAAGCTTTCTTT CASSQGDTEAFF
TRBD2 many TRBJ2-1 TRBV2 TGTGCCAGCAGACGCAGCGGGACTCACTACAATGAGCAGTTCTTC CASRRSGTHYNEQFF
TRBD1 few TRBJ2-7 TRBV7-9 TGTGCCAGCAGCTTAAGTCAGGGGGCGGTCCACGAGCAGTACTTC CASSLSQGAVHEQYF
TRBD2 . TRBJ2-5 TRBV6-2/TRBV6-3 TGTGCCAGCAGTTACTCGCGACTAGCGGGACAAGAGACCCAGTACTTC CASSYSRLAGQETQYF
. many TRBJ2-6 TRBV27 TGTGCCAGCAGACGGACTGGGGCCAACGTCCTGACTTTC CASRRTGANVLTF
. many TRBJ2-5 TRBV11-2 TGTGCCAGCAGCTTCGACAGGGAGACCCAGTACTTC CASSFDRETQYF
. many TRBJ2-7 TRBV2 TGTGCCAGCATGGGAGCAACCTACGAGCAGTACTTC CASMGATYEQYF
TRBD1 . TRBJ1-6 TRBV2 TGTGCCAGCCGGGACAGGGGCAGTTCACCCCTCCACTTT CASRDRGSSPLHF
. few TRBJ2-7 TRBV3-2 TGTGCCAGCAGCCACGGACCCCTGGGGGACACCAACTCCTACGAGCAGTACTTC CASSHGPLGDTNSYEQYF
. many TRBJ2-5 TRBV5-1 TGCGCCAGCAGCTTGGAGGGTCACCAAGAGACCCAGTACTTC CASSLEGHQETQYF
TRBD2 . TRBJ2-1 TRBV9 TGTGCCAGCAGCGTAGGGCCAGCGGGAGGACTAAATAGCTCCTACAATGAGCAGTTCTTC CASSVGPAGGLNSSYNEQFF
TRBD1 many TRBJ2-3 TRBV30 TGTGCCTGGACTACAGGGGCCAGCACAGATACGCAGTATTTT CAWTTGASTDTQYF
TRBD2 . TRBJ2-3 TRBV11-3 TGTGCCAGCAGTTCGGGGACTAGCGGTGATACGCAGTATTTT CASSSGTSGDTQYF
TRBD2 . TRBJ2-5 TRBV20-1 TGCAGTGCTAGAGTGCCAAGCGGGAGGGAGACCCAGTACTTC CSARVPSGRETQYF
TRBD1 few TRBJ2-7 TRBV29-1 TGCAGCGTAAACAGACAGGGAAGGGGGGAGCAGTACTTC CSVNRQGRGEQYF
TRBD2 many TRBJ2-1 TRBV10-3 TGTGCCATCAGTGACGGGACTAGCGCCCACAATGAGCAGTTCTTC CAISDGTSAHNEQFF
. . TRBJ2-5 TRBV29-1 TGCAGCGTTGAAGAGGGCCAGGTGATGCAAGAGACCCAGTACTTC CSVEEGQVMQETQYF
. few TRBJ1-2 TRBV4-1 TGCGCCAGCAGCCAAGATAACGGGATTGACAGCCTCTATGGCTACACCTTC CASSQDNGIDSLYGYTF
. many TRBJ2-1 TRBV27 TGTGCCAGCAGCTACGACGGACCCTACAATGAGCAGTTCTTC CASSYDGPYNEQFF
TRBD1 many TRBJ2-7 TRBV27 TGTGCCAGCAGTTTCCTTGGACAGGGCTACTACGAGCAGTACTTC CASSFLGQGYYEQYF
. few TRBJ2-1 TRBV5-1 TGCGCCAGCAGCCCCGTAGCGGAATACTACAATGAGCAGTTCTTC CASSPVAEYYNEQFF
TRBD2 many TRBJ2-1 TRBV28 TGTGCCAGCAGGGCTAGCGGGAGTCTATTAAACAATGAGCAGTTCTTC CASRASGSLLNNEQFF
. . TRBJ2-5 TRBV27 TGTGCCAGCGGAACGGAGTTTGAGACCCAGTACTTC CASGTEFETQYF